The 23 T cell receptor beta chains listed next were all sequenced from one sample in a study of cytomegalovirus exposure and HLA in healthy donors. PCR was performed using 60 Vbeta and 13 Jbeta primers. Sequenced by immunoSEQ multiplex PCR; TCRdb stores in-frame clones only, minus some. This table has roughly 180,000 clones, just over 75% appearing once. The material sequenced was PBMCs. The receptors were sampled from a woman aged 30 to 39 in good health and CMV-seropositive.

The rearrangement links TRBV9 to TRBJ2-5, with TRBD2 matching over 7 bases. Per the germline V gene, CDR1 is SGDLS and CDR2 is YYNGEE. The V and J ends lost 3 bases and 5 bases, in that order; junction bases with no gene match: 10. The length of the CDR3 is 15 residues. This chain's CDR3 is CASSARGSDVETQYF. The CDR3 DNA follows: TGTGCCAGCAGCGCCCGCGGGAGTGACGTGGAGACCCAGTACTTC.

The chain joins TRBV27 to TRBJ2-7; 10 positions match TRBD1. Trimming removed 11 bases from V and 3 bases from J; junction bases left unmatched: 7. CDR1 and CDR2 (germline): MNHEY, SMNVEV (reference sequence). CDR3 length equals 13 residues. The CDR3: CASYRTGGYEQYF. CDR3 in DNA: TGTGCCTCTTACCGGACAGGGGGCTACGAGCAGTACTTC.

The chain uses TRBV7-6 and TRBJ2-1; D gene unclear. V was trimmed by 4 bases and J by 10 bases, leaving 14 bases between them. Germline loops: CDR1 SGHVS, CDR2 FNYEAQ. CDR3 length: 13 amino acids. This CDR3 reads CASSWAGQTEQFF. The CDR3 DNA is TGTGCCAGCAGCTGGGCCGGTCAAACCGAGCAGTTCTTC.

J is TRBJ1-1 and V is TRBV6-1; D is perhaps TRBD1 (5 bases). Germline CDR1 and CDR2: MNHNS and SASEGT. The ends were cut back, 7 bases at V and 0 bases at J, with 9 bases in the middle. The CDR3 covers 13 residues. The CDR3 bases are TGTGCCAGCAAGGACAAATTGAACACTGAAGCTTTCTTT. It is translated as CASKDKLNTEAFF.

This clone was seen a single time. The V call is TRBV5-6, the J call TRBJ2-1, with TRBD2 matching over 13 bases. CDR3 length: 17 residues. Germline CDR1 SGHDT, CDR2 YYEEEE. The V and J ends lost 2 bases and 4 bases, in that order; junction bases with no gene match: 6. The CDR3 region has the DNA TGTGCCAGCAGCTTACTAGCGGGAGGGAATTGGTACAATGAGCAGTTCTTC. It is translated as CASSLLAGGNWYNEQFF.

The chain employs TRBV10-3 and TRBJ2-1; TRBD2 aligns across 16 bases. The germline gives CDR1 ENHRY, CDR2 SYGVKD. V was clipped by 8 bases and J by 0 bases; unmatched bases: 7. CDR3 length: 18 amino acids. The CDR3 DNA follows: TGTGCCATCTCGACGGGACTAGCGGGAGGGTTCTCCTACAATGAGCAGTTCTTC. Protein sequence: CAISTGLAGGFSYNEQFF.

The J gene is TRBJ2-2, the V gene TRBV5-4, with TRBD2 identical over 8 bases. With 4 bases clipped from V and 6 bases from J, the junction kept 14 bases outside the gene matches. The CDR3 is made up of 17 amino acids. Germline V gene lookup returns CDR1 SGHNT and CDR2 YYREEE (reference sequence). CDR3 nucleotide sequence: TGTGCCAGCAGCACCCGGGGAGCGGGAGTATTTTCCGGGGAGCTGTTTTTT. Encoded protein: CASSTRGAGVFSGELFF. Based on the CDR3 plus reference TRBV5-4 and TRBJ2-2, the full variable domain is ETGVTQSPTHLIKTRGQQVTLRCSSQSGHNTVSWYQQALGQGPQFIFQYYREEENGRGNFPPRFSGLQFPNYSSELNVNALELDDSALYLCASSTRGAGVFSGELFFGEGSRLTVL.

The CDR3 spells CASSLASGNSYEQYF. The CDR3 bases are TGTGCCAGCAGCTTAGCTAGCGGCAATTCCTACGAGCAGTACTTC. This chain connects TRBV7-8 to TRBJ2-7, with D perhaps TRBD2 (6 bases). The CDR3 length is 15 residues. The germline CDR1 and CDR2 sequences are SGHVS and FQNEAQ. The ends were cut back, 0 bases at V and 1 base at J, with 10 bases in the middle.

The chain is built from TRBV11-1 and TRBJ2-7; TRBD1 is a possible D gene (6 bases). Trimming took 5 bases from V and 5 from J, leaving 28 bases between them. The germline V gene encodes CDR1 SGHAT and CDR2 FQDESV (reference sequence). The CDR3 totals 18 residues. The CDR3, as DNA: TGTGCCAGCAGCAACCGGGACAAGGGGGATGGGCCGCTGGACGAGCAGTACTTC. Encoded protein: CASSNRDKGDGPLDEQYF.

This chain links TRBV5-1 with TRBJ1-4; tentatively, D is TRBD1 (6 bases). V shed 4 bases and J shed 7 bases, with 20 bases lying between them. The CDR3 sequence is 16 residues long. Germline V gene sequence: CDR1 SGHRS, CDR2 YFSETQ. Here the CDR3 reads CASSPQVAGASEKLFF. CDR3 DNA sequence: TGCGCCAGCAGCCCGCAGGTCGCGGGGGCTAGTGAAAAACTGTTTTTT.

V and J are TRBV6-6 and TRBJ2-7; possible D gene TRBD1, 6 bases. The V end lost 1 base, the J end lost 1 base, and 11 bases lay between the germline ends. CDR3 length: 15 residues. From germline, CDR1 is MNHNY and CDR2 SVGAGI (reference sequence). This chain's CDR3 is CASSYLQTGSYEQYF. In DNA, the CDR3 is TGTGCCAGCAGTTACTTACAGACAGGATCCTACGAGCAGTACTTC.

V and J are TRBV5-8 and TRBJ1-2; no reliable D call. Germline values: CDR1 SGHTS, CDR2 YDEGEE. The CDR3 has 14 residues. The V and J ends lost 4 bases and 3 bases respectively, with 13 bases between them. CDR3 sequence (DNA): TGTGCCAGCAGCCCCGGACCCGGGGACTATGGCTACACCTTC. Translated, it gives CASSPGPGDYGYTF.

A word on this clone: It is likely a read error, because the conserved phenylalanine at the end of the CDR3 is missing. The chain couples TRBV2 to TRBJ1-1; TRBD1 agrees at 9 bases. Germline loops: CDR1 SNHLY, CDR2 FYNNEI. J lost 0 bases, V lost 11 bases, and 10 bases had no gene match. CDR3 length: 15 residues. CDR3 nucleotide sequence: TGTGCCGTCCAACAGGGGGCCGGGTTGAACACTGAAGCTTTCTCT. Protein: CAVQQGAGLNTEAFS.

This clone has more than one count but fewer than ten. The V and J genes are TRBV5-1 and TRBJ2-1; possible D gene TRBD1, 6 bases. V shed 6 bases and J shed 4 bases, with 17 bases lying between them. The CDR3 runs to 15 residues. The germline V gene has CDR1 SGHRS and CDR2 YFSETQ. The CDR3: CASTIQGFQYNEQFF. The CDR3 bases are TGCGCCAGCACTATACAGGGTTTTCAATACAATGAGCAGTTCTTC.

CDR3 protein: CAISESGTSVTDTQYF. The CDR3 DNA follows: TGTGCCATCAGTGAGAGCGGGACTAGCGTAACAGATACGCAGTATTTT. This chain links TRBV10-3 with TRBJ2-3; 10 bases map to TRBD2. The CDR3 sequence is 16 residues long. V was clipped by 2 bases and J by 3 bases; unmatched bases: 5. Germline CDR1 reads ENHRY; CDR2 reads SYGVKD.

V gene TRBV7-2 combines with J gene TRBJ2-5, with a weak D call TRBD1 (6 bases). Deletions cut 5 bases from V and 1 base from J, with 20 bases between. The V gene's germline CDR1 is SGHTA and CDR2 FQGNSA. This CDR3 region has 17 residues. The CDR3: CASSPPWGQVRQETQYF. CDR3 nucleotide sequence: TGTGCCAGCAGCCCTCCTTGGGGGCAGGTGCGCCAAGAGACCCAGTACTTC.

The CDR3 nucleotides are TGCAGCGTTGGGCCCAGGGATTCCTACGAGCAGTACTTC. Translating gives CSVGPRDSYEQYF. The rearrangement links TRBV29-1 to TRBJ2-7, with D possibly TRBD1 on 5 matching bases. Trimming removed 4 bases at V and 1 base at J, with 11 bases between. The germline CDR1 and CDR2 sequences are SQVTM and ANQGSEA. This CDR3 is 13 amino acids long.

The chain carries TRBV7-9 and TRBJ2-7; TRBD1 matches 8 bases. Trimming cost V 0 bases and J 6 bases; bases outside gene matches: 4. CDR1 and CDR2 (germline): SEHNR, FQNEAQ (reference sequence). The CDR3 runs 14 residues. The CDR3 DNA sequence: TGTGCCAGCAGCTTAGCACAGGGGGTTGGCGAGCAGTACTTC. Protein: CASSLAQGVGEQYF.

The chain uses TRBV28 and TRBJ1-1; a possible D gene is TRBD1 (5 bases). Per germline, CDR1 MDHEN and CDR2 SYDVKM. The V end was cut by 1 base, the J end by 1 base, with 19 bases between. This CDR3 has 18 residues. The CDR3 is CASSLFSWGLGGNTEAFF. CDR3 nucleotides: TGTGCCAGCAGTTTATTCTCTTGGGGTTTGGGGGGGAACACTGAAGCTTTCTTT.

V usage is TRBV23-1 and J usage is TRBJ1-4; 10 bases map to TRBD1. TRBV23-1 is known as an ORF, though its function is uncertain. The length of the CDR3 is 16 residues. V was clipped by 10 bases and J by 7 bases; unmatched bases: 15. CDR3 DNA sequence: TGCGCCACCAATGGACACCGGGACAGGGGAAGTGAAAAACTGTTTTTT. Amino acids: CATNGHRDRGSEKLFF.

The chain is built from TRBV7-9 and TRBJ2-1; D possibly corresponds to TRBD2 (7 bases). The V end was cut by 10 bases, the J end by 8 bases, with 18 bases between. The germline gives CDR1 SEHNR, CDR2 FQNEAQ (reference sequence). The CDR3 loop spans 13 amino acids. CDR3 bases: TGTGCCACCAGAGGGGGAGGGCCAGATGAGCAGTTCTTC. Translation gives CATRGGGPDEQFF.

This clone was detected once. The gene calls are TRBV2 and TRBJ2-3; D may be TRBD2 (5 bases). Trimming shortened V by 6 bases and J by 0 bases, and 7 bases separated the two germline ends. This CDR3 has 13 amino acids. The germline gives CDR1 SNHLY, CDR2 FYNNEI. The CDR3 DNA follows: TGTGCCAGCAGGCTAGCTAGCACAGATACGCAGTATTTT. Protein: CASRLASTDTQYF.

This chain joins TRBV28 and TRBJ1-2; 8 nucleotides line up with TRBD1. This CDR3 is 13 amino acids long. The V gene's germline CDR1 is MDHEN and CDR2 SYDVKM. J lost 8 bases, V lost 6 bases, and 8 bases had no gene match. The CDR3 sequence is CASSRTGFYGYTF. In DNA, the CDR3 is TGTGCCAGCAGCCGGACAGGGTTTTACGGCTACACCTTC.